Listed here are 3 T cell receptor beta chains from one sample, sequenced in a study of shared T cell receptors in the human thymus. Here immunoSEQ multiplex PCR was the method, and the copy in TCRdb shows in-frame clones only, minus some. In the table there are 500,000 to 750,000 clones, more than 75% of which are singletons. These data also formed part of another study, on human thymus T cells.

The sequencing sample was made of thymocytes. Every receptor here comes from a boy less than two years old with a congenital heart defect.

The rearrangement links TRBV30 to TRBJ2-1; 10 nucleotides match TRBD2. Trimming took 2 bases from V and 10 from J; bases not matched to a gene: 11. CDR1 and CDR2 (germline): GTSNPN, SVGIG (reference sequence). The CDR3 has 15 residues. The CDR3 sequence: CAWSFVKREGREQFF. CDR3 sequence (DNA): TGTGCCTGGAGTTTCGTAAAGCGGGAGGGCCGGGAGCAGTTCTTC.

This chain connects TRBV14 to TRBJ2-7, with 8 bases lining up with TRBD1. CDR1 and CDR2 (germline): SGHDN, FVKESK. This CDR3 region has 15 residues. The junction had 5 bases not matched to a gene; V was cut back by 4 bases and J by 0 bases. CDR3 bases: TGTGCCAGCAGCCTAATCGGGACAGGCTCCTACGAGCAGTACTTC. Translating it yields CASSLIGTGSYEQYF. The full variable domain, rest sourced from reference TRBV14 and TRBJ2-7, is EAGVTQFPSHSVIEKGQTVTLRCDPISGHDNLYWYRRVMGKEIKFLLHFVKESKQDESGMPNNRFLAERTGGTYSTLKVQPAELEDSGVYFCASSLIGTGSYEQYFGPGTRLTVT.

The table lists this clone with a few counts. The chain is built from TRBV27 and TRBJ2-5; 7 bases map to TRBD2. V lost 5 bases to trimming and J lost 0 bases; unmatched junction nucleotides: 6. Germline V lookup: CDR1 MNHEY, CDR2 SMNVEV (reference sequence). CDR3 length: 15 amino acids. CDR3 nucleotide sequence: TGTGCCAGCAGTCCCCGGGACTACCACCAAGAGACCCAGTACTTC. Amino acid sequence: CASSPRDYHQETQYF.